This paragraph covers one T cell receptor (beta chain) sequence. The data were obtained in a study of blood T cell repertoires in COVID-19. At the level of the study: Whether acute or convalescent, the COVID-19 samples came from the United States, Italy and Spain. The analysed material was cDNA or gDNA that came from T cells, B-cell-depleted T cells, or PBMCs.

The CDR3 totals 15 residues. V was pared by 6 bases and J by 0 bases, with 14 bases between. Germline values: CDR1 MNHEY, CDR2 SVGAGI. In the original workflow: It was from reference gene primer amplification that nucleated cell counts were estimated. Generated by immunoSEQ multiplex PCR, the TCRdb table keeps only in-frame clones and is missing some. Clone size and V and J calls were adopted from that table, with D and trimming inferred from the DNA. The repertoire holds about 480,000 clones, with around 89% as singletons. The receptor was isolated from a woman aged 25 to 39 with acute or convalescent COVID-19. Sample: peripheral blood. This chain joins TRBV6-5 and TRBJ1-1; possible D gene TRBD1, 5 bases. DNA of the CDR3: TGTGCCAGCAGGCGCGAGACAGAGTTGAACACTGAAGCTTTCTTT. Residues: CASRRETELNTEAFF.